A single sample is the source of the 27 T cell receptor beta chains below, sequenced in a study of blood T cell repertoires in COVID-19. Libraries were prepared by immunoSEQ multiplex PCR; TCRdb keeps only in-frame clonotypes and omits some of them. Of fewer than 350,000 clones in the sample, approximately 88% were seen once. Input material: peripheral blood. The receptors originated from a man aged 18 to 30 with active or convalescent COVID-19.

The chain joins TRBV16 to TRBJ2-5; D gene ambiguous. Trimming removed 2 bases at V and 3 bases at J, with 10 bases between. Germline V gene data show CDR1 as KGHSY and CDR2 as FQNENV. The CDR3 is 14 amino acids. This CDR3 is CASSQVGREETQYF. In DNA, the CDR3 is TGTGCCAGCAGCCAAGTCGGTAGAGAAGAGACCCAGTACTTC.

In its sample, this clone was seen once. CDR3 residues: CASSYGLGYVEQYF. CDR3 nucleotides: TGTGCCAGCAGTTACGGGCTGGGCTACGTCGAGCAGTACTTC. This chain links TRBV6-5 with TRBJ2-7; no clear D. Germline assignment: CDR1 MNHEY and CDR2 SVGAGI. The CDR3 is 14 residues long. Trimming took 2 bases from V and 6 from J, leaving 14 bases between them.

This CDR3 is CSVERAGTAYEQYF. As DNA, the CDR3 is TGCAGCGTTGAAAGGGCCGGGACTGCCTACGAGCAGTACTTC. The chain couples TRBV29-1 to TRBJ2-7; weak D call: TRBD2 (6 bases). The CDR3 has 14 amino acids. The V and J ends lost 2 bases and 2 bases respectively, with 13 bases between them. Germline V gives CDR1 SQVTM, CDR2 ANQGSEA.

The J gene is TRBJ1-4, the V gene TRBV25-1; D remains unclear. Germline-derived CDR1 and CDR2 are MGHDK and SYGVNS. There are 13 residues in the CDR3. With 3 bases removed from V and 8 bases from J, the gap between germline ends came to 10 bases. CDR3 region: CASSELKREKLFF. The CDR3 DNA follows: TGTGCCAGCAGTGAGCTGAAGAGGGAAAAACTGTTTTTT.

The CDR3 DNA follows: TGTGCCAGCAAACGCAGGGAAAACACTGAAGCTTTCTTT. As protein: CASKRRENTEAFF. The chain couples TRBV6-6 to TRBJ1-1, with a tentative D call TRBD1 (5 bases). Germline-derived CDR1 and CDR2 are MNHNY and SVGAGI (reference sequence). The CDR3 is made up of 13 amino acids. The V end lost 7 bases, the J end lost 2 bases, and 11 bases lay between the germline ends.

This rearrangement joins TRBV6-5 to TRBJ1-1; 8 nucleotides align to TRBD1. Per the germline V gene, CDR1 is MNHEY and CDR2 is SVGAGI. The J segment lost 6 bases and the V segment lost 2 bases, leaving 8 bases of the junction unmatched. The CDR3 runs to 15 residues. CDR3 in amino acids: CASSYTIGQGPEAFF. In nucleotides, the CDR3 is TGTGCCAGCAGTTACACGATCGGACAGGGACCTGAAGCTTTCTTT.

The chain employs TRBV27 and TRBJ1-5; D ambiguous. The CDR3 loop spans 16 amino acids. Germline V gene data show CDR1 as MNHEY and CDR2 as SMNVEV (reference sequence). V lost 6 bases and J 7 bases, leaving 22 bases between the germline ends. Here the CDR3 reads CASSSLVGSTNQPQHF. CDR3 DNA sequence: TGTGCCAGCAGCTCCCTGGTCGGGAGTACGAACCAGCCCCAGCATTTT.

V usage is TRBV9 and J usage is TRBJ2-3; TRBD2 is a possible D gene (5 bases). Germline V gene data show CDR1 as SGDLS and CDR2 as YYNGEE. CDR3 length: 15 residues. Deletions cut 7 bases from V and 4 bases from J, with 19 bases between. The CDR3 is CASGPTSGVADTQYF. The CDR3, as DNA: TGTGCCAGCGGCCCGACCTCCGGGGTGGCAGATACGCAGTATTTT.

This chain joins TRBV3-1 (or the pseudogene TRBV3-2) and TRBJ1-2; the D is unclear. Germline CDR1 is LGHDT and CDR2 is YNNKEL (reference sequence). The length of the CDR3 is 12 residues. V lost 4 bases and J lost 5, with 8 bases in between. CDR3 DNA: TGTGCCAGCAGCCCGGGAGAATATGGCTACACCTTC. Its translation is CASSPGEYGYTF.

This clone came up once. The V and J genes are TRBV10-2 and TRBJ2-3; TRBD2 aligns across 9 bases. Trimming took 6 bases from V and 5 from J; bases not matched to a gene: 9. The V gene's germline CDR1 is WSHSY and CDR2 SAAADI. The CDR3 consists of 15 residues. The CDR3 loop is CASSIPGGGVDTQYF. CDR3 nucleotides: TGCGCCAGCAGCATACCCGGCGGGGGGGTAGATACGCAGTATTTT.

The V call is TRBV19, the J call TRBJ1-2; D may be TRBD1 (6 bases). The V end was cut by 6 bases, the J end by 9 bases, with 17 bases between. Germline CDR1 reads LNHDA; CDR2 reads SQIVND (reference sequence). The CDR3 spans 13 residues. The CDR3 DNA follows: TGTGCCAGTAGAGACAGGCTACGGGGACGCTACACCTTC. Translating it yields CASRDRLRGRYTF. The full variable domain, rest sourced from reference TRBV19 and TRBJ1-2, is DGGITQSPKYLFRKEGQNVTLSCEQNLNHDAMYWYRQDPGQGLRLIYYSQIVNDFQKGDIAEGYSVSREKKESFPLTVTSAQKNPTAFYLCASRDRLRGRYTFGSGTRLTVV.

The chain carries TRBV5-6 and TRBJ2-5; D possibly corresponds to TRBD2 (5 bases). Germline-derived CDR1 and CDR2 are SGHDT and YYEEEE. Trimming pared 1 base from V and 1 base from J, leaving 14 bases between. The CDR3 has 16 amino acids. CDR3 sequence reads: CASSLFLARRQETQYF. The CDR3 nucleotides read TGTGCCAGCAGCTTGTTTTTAGCGCGGCGCCAAGAGACCCAGTACTTC.

The chain carries TRBV9 and TRBJ2-5; weak D call: TRBD2 (7 bases). The CDR3 has 14 residues. V shed 4 bases and J shed 4 bases, with 14 bases lying between them. CDR1 SGDLS and CDR2 YYNGEE come from the germline V gene. In DNA, the CDR3 is TGTGCCAGCAGCCCAGTCGGGGGGCGAGAGACCCAGTACTTC. It translates to CASSPVGGRETQYF.

The CDR3 region has the DNA TGTGCCAGCAGCGTAGCTAGCGGGGGGGCCGTGAATGAGCAGTTCTTC. Amino acids: CASSVASGGAVNEQFF. The chain recombines TRBV9 with TRBJ2-1; 12 nucleotides line up with TRBD2. V dropped 0 bases and J dropped 7; count of bases not matched to a gene: 5. Per the germline V gene, CDR1 is SGDLS and CDR2 is YYNGEE. This CDR3 is 16 amino acids long.

V and J are TRBV9 and TRBJ1-1; D is unresolved. The CDR3 contains 12 residues. Germline V gene lookup returns CDR1 SGDLS and CDR2 YYNGEE. Trimming left V 0 bases short and J 6 bases short, with 6 bases between. In DNA, the CDR3 is TGTGCCAGCAGCGTAGTACAATCTGAAGCTTTCTTT. This gives the protein CASSVVQSEAFF.

The rearrangement uses TRBV6-6 and TRBJ1-3; D is perhaps TRBD1 (5 bases). Per the germline V gene, CDR1 is MNHNY and CDR2 is SVGAGI (reference sequence). V was pared by 7 bases and J by 4 bases, with 14 bases between. The CDR3 has 14 amino acids. CDR3 nucleotides: TGTGCCAGCATGAAGCAGGGAGGAGGAAACACCATATATTTT. Amino acids: CASMKQGGGNTIYF.

CDR3 amino acids: CASKSAAGLYEQYF. The DNA of the CDR3 is TGTGCCAGCAAATCGGCCGCAGGGCTCTACGAGCAGTACTTC. The V and J genes are TRBV6-5 and TRBJ2-7, with D perhaps TRBD1 (5 bases). This CDR3 is 14 amino acids long. Looked up from germline, CDR1 is MNHEY and CDR2 is SVGAGI. V lost 7 bases and J 3 bases, leaving 16 bases between the germline ends.

The rearrangement links TRBV12-3 or TRBV12-4 to TRBJ2-5; D possibly corresponds to TRBD1 (5 bases). Trimming pared 7 bases from V and 0 bases from J, leaving 9 bases between. The CDR3 covers 13 residues. The CDR3 loop is CASMKGNQETQYF. CDR3 nucleotide sequence: TGTGCCAGCATGAAGGGGAACCAAGAGACCCAGTACTTC.

The chain has TRBV4-1 and TRBJ2-4, with D perhaps matching TRBD2 (5 bases). V was pared by 3 bases and J by 0 bases, with 15 bases between. The germline V gene encodes CDR1 MGHRA and CDR2 YSYEKL. This CDR3 contains 17 residues. CDR3 nucleotide sequence: TGCGCCAGCAGCCAGCCGCGGGCAGAGCTAGCCAAAAACATTCAGTACTTC. Translating gives CASSQPRAELAKNIQYF.

This clone was recorded once. V and J are TRBV6-6 and TRBJ2-7; TRBD1 is a possible D gene (6 bases). Looked up from germline, CDR1 is MNHNY and CDR2 is SVGAGI (reference sequence). The CDR3 sequence is 14 residues long. V was trimmed by 2 bases and J by 0 bases, leaving 8 bases between them. CDR3 nucleotide sequence: TGTGCCAGCAGTTACGGACAGTCCTCCTACGAGCAGTACTTC. Translating it yields CASSYGQSSYEQYF.

The rearrangement links TRBV27 to TRBJ2-7; D not certain. Germline V gene data show CDR1 as MNHEY and CDR2 as SMNVEV (reference sequence). V was cut by 0 bases and J by 3 bases, with 12 bases left in between. This CDR3 has 15 amino acids. The CDR3 loop reads CASSLSARSIYEQYF. Here the CDR3 DNA reads TGTGCCAGCAGTTTATCGGCCAGGTCGATCTACGAGCAGTACTTC.

V usage is TRBV18 and J usage is TRBJ1-2; 9 nucleotides line up with TRBD1. The CDR3 length is 15 residues. The V and J ends lost 6 bases and 5 bases, in that order; junction bases with no gene match: 10. Germline assignment: CDR1 KGHSH and CDR2 LQKENI. CDR3 sequence (DNA): TGTGCCAGCTCGCCCGGGACAGGGTTTGGATATGGCTACACCTTC. Residues: CASSPGTGFGYGYTF. The full variable domain, rest sourced from reference TRBV18 and TRBJ1-2, is NAGVMQNPRHLVRRRGQEARLRCSPMKGHSHVYWYRQLPEEGLKFMVYLQKENIIDESGMPKERFSAEFPKEGPSILRIQQVVRGDSAAYFCASSPGTGFGYGYTFGSGTRLTVV.

V is TRBV27 and J is TRBJ1-1, with no clear D. The CDR3 loop spans 15 amino acids. Trimming removed 2 bases from V and 1 base from J, with 11 bases in between. The germline V gene has CDR1 MNHEY and CDR2 SMNVEV (reference sequence). The DNA of the CDR3 is TGTGCCAGCAGTTTACAAGCTCCGGGGAACACTGAAGCTTTCTTT. Protein: CASSLQAPGNTEAFF.

A few counts support this clone. This chain joins TRBV27 and TRBJ2-1, with TRBD1 identical over 10 bases. The CDR3 loop spans 18 amino acids. After removal of 4 bases from V and 4 bases from J, the junction contained 13 bases not matched to a gene. Germline CDR1 MNHEY, CDR2 SMNVEV (reference sequence). For the CDR3, the DNA is TGTGCCAGCAGTTCCTACAAGGGGGACAGGGGCCTTTACAATGAGCAGTTCTTC. The encoded protein is CASSSYKGDRGLYNEQFF.

This chain uses TRBV5-5 with TRBJ2-5; weak D call: TRBD1 (6 bases). Trimming stripped 1 base from V and 4 bases from J, with 11 bases between. This CDR3 region has 14 residues. Germline V lookup: CDR1 SGHKS, CDR2 YYEKEE (reference sequence). The CDR3 DNA is TGTGCCAGCAGCTTGTCAAGGGGGTCAGAGACCCAGTACTTC. This encodes CASSLSRGSETQYF. The whole variable domain, filled in from reference TRBV5-5 and TRBJ2-5, reads DAGVTQSPTHLIKTRGQQVTLRCSPISGHKSVSWYQQVLGQGPQFIFQYYEKEERGRGNFPDRFSARQFPNYSSELNVNALLLGDSALYLCASSLSRGSETQYFGPGTRLLVL.

The gene calls are TRBV6-1 and TRBJ2-7, with 9 bases lining up with TRBD2. Germline values: CDR1 MNHNS, CDR2 SASEGT. Losses at the gene ends were 4 bases for V and 4 bases for J; bases not matched to a gene: 11. CDR3 length equals 16 residues. The CDR3, as DNA: TGTGCCAGCAGTGGTTTAGCGGGGGCGGGCATATACGAGCAGTACTTC. Its protein product is CASSGLAGAGIYEQYF.

This chain connects TRBV19 to TRBJ2-1; tentative D call: TRBD2 (5 bases). Between the trimmed V and J ends, which lost 6 bases and 7 bases, there was a span of 10 bases. The CDR3 sequence is 12 residues long. Per germline, CDR1 LNHDA and CDR2 SQIVND (reference sequence). CDR3 nucleotide sequence: TGTGCCAGTAGATTGGGCGGGAATGAGCAGTTCTTC. It is translated as CASRLGGNEQFF.